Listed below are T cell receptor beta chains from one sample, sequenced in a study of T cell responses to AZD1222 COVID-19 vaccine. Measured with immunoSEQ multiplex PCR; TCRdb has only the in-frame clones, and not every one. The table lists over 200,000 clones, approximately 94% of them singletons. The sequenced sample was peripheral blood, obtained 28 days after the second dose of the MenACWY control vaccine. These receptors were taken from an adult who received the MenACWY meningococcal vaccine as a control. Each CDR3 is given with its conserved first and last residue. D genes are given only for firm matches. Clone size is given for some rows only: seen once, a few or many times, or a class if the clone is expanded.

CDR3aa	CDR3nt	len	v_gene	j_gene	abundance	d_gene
CASSPLGDQPQHF	TGTGCCAGCAGCCCCCTGGGAGATCAGCCCCAGCATTTT	13	TRBV7-9	TRBJ1-5	few	.
CASSRDLADSPLHF	TGCGCCAGCAGCCGGGACTTAGCCGATTCACCCCTCCACTTT	14	TRBV5-1	TRBJ1-6	.	.
CASSYVENQPQHF	TGTGCCAGCAGTTACGTGGAGAATCAGCCCCAGCATTTT	13	TRBV6-2/TRBV6-3	TRBJ1-5	.	.
CASSPRSGGLYNEQFF	TGTGCCAGCAGCCCAAGATCCGGGGGGCTTTATAATGAGCAGTTCTTC	16	TRBV13	TRBJ2-1	.	.
CASSAPGRKVNTIYF	TGTGCCAGCAGCGCCCCGGGCAGAAAGGTAAACACCATATATTTT	15	TRBV2	TRBJ1-3	.	.
CASSPRGTWNQPQHF	TGTGCCAGCAGTCCCCGGGGGACATGGAATCAGCCCCAGCATTTT	15	TRBV2	TRBJ1-5	.	.
CASSLGTASSSYEQYF	TGTGCCAGCTCACTCGGGACAGCGTCAAGCTCCTACGAGCAGTACTTC	16	TRBV18	TRBJ2-7	.	TRBD1
CASSLTSHPPGLPPTDTQYF	TGTGCCAGCAGCTTAACGTCCCATCCTCCGGGACTTCCCCCCACAGATACGCAGTATTTT	20	TRBV7-3	TRBJ2-3	.	.
CAWSVPDRLNTEAFF	TGTGCCTGGAGTGTACCGGACAGATTGAACACTGAAGCTTTCTTT	15	TRBV30	TRBJ1-1	.	.
CASSLGSYKQFF	TGTGCCAGCAGTTTAGGCTCCTATAAGCAGTTCTTC	12	TRBV12-3/TRBV12-4	TRBJ2-1	.	.
CASTPSLGWVYTF	TGTGCCAGTACGCCCTCTTTAGGGTGGGTGTACACCTTC	13	TRBV19	TRBJ1-2	.	.
CASSHEGYGELFF	TGTGCCAGCAGCCACGAGGGGTACGGGGAGCTGTTTTTT	13	TRBV7-9	TRBJ2-2	.	.
CASSFNPDSYQPQHF	TGTGCCAGCAGTTTTAATCCGGACAGCTATCAGCCCCAGCATTTT	15	TRBV28	TRBJ1-5	.	.
CASSFGRGPSYEQYF	TGTGCCAGCAGTTTTGGCAGGGGCCCTTCCTACGAGCAGTACTTC	15	TRBV28	TRBJ2-7	.	.
CAIIGGTEAFF	TGTGCCATTATTGGGGGCACTGAAGCTTTCTTT	11	TRBV2	TRBJ1-1	.	.
CASSFPGRPRNEQYF	TGTGCCAGCAGCTTTCCGGGCAGGCCCCGGAACGAGCAGTACTTC	15	TRBV11-2	TRBJ2-7	.	.
CASSQKSAGSGNTIYF	TGTGCCAGCAGCCAAAAATCGGCAGGCTCTGGAAACACCATATATTTT	16	TRBV3-1/TRBV3-2	TRBJ1-3	few	.
CSVVGSYTDTQYF	TGCAGCGTTGTTGGTTCGTACACAGATACGCAGTATTTT	13	TRBV29-1	TRBJ2-3	.	.
CASSGDSSGNTIYF	TGTGCCAGCAGTGGGGACAGTAGTGGAAACACCATATATTTT	14	TRBV27	TRBJ1-3	.	TRBD1
CASSLTGGLDGYTF	TGTGCCAGCAGCCTGACAGGGGGCTTAGATGGCTACACCTTC	14	TRBV6-5	TRBJ1-2	.	TRBD1
CASSPFPTSGGTYEQYF	TGTGCCAGCAGCCCATTCCCTACTAGCGGGGGGACCTACGAGCAGTACTTC	17	TRBV7-9	TRBJ2-7	.	TRBD2
CASSPTSDQETQYF	TGTGCCAGCAGCCCGACTAGCGACCAAGAGACCCAGTACTTC	14	TRBV7-9	TRBJ2-5	.	TRBD2
CSVPLSGLSYNEQFF	TGCAGCGTCCCCCTTAGCGGACTCTCCTACAATGAGCAGTTCTTC	15	TRBV29-1	TRBJ2-1	.	.
CASSLGQEVYEQYF	TGTGCCAGCAGCTTGGGACAGGAAGTCTACGAGCAGTACTTC	14	TRBV5-5	TRBJ2-7	.	.
CASSEGDSTYSPLHF	TGTGCCAGCAGTGAAGGGGACAGCACGTACTCACCCCTCCACTTT	15	TRBV2	TRBJ1-6	once	TRBD1
CASAGADYGYTF	TGTGCCAGCGCGGGGGCGGACTATGGCTACACCTTC	12	TRBV9	TRBJ1-2	.	.
CASRTVAGGLGYGYTF	TGTGCCAGCAGGACGGTCGCTGGGGGCCTGGGCTATGGCTACACCTTC	16	TRBV5-6	TRBJ1-2	.	.
CASSLVPGADYTF	TGCGCCAGCAGCTTGGTACCGGGCGCAGACTACACCTTC	13	TRBV5-1	TRBJ1-2	once	.
CASSASGTSTDTQYF	TGTGCCAGCAGCGCGTCCGGGACTAGCACAGATACGCAGTATTTT	15	TRBV9	TRBJ2-3	.	.
CASSLQGASGYTF	TGTGCCAGCAGTTTACAGGGGGCGAGTGGCTACACCTTC	13	TRBV5-6	TRBJ1-2	.	TRBD1
CSVEAGTGNTIYF	TGCAGCGTTGAAGCAGGGACTGGAAACACCATATATTTT	13	TRBV29-1	TRBJ1-3	.	.
CASSSGQMGINTIYF	TGTGCCAGCAGCTCAGGGCAGATGGGGATAAACACCATATATTTT	15	TRBV7-6	TRBJ1-3	.	.
CASSISPTDTQYF	TGTGCCAGTAGTATCAGTCCAACAGATACGCAGTATTTT	13	TRBV19	TRBJ2-3	.	.
CASSPDRSRWYEQYF	TGTGCCAGCTCGCCCGACAGGAGTCGCTGGTACGAGCAGTACTTC	15	TRBV18	TRBJ2-7	.	.
CASSWTSGRGGELFF	TGTGCCAGCAGCTGGACTAGCGGGAGAGGCGGGGAGCTGTTTTTT	15	TRBV7-2	TRBJ2-2	.	TRBD2
CASSGQGGLSNYGYTF	TGTGCCAGCAGCGGACAGGGGGGCCTCTCTAACTATGGCTACACCTTC	16	TRBV7-2	TRBJ1-2	.	TRBD1
CAWMALGRGGQSQYF	TGTGCCTGGATGGCCCTGGGGCGGGGGGGACAGTCGCAGTATTTT	15	TRBV30	TRBJ2-3	.	TRBD2
CASSMGKAGELFF	TGTGCCAGTAGTATGGGAAAGGCCGGGGAGCTGTTTTTT	13	TRBV19	TRBJ2-2	.	.
CASSDTSGDTQYF	TGCGCCAGCAGCGATACTAGTGGAGATACGCAGTATTTT	13	TRBV5-1	TRBJ2-3	once	.